Each of the 14 T cell receptor beta chains below was sequenced from the same sample in a study of graft-versus-host responses after intestinal transplantation. The protocol was immunoSEQ multiplex PCR, while the TCRdb copy is restricted to in-frame clones and leaves out a portion. The sample lists about 15,000 clones, about 30% occurring once. The sequencing here drew on alloreactive CD4+ T cells from a mixed lymphocyte reaction culture, taken before intestinal transplant. The subset denotes: CFSE-low proliferating T cells sorted from roughly 6-day pre-transplant mixed lymphocyte reaction (GvH or HvG direction). The receptors originated from a human patient who received an intestinal transplant.

The CDR3 nucleotides are TGCGCCAGCAGTGATCCGAATGGCTCGGCGGGAATTTACAATGAGCAGTTCTTC. Translating gives CASSDPNGSAGIYNEQFF. The rearrangement uses TRBV10-1 and TRBJ2-1; D is possibly TRBD2 (6 bases). The V gene's germline CDR1 is WNHNN and CDR2 SYGVQD (reference sequence). CDR3 size: 18 residues. V was trimmed by 3 bases and J by 4 bases, leaving 22 bases between them.

This clone was observed a few times. The chain carries TRBV30 and TRBJ1-5, with D uncertain. CDR1 is GTSNPN, CDR2 SVGIG, per germline (reference sequence). This CDR3 is built from 12 residues. With 5 bases removed from V and 0 bases from J, the gap between germline ends came to 5 bases. The CDR3 protein is CAWDLSNQPQHF. In nucleotides, the CDR3 is TGTGCCTGGGACCTTAGCAATCAGCCCCAGCATTTT. Full variable domain (rest looked up from reference TRBV30 and TRBJ1-5): SQTIHQWPATLVQPVGSPLSLECTVEGTSNPNLYWYRQAAGRGLQLLFYSVGIGQISSEVPQNLSASRPQDRQFILSSKKLLLSDSGFYLCAWDLSNQPQHFGDGTRLSIL.

This clone was recorded a few times. The chain joins TRBV27 to TRBJ2-3, with D uncertain. Germline V CDR1 and CDR2: MNHEY, SMNVEV (reference sequence). V dropped 1 base and J dropped 1 base, with 3 bases sitting between them. The CDR3 is 13 residues long. The CDR3: CASSLWGTDTQYF. The CDR3, as DNA: TGTGCCAGCAGTTTATGGGGCACAGATACGCAGTATTTT.

The genes are TRBV2 and TRBJ2-7; 8 bases fit TRBD2. The junction had 5 bases not matched to a gene; V was cut back by 6 bases and J by 1 base. The germline CDR1 and CDR2 sequences are SNHLY and FYNNEI. The CDR3 runs 14 residues. The CDR3 spells CASRGLAGSYEQYF. CDR3 DNA sequence: TGTGCCAGCAGGGGCCTAGCGGGTTCCTACGAGCAGTACTTC.

This clone was observed a handful of times. This chain joins TRBV29-1 and TRBJ2-7, with 9 nucleotides matching TRBD1. The CDR3 loop spans 13 amino acids. Unmatched junction bases numbered 6, after V lost 6 bases and J lost 3 bases. Germline loops: CDR1 SQVTM, CDR2 ANQGSEA. DNA of the CDR3: TGCAGCGTAACCGGGACAGGGCACTACGAGCAGTACTTC. Protein sequence: CSVTGTGHYEQYF.

V gene TRBV28 combines with J gene TRBJ1-5; 8 bases are shared with TRBD1. The CDR3 loop spans 16 amino acids. Germline V gene data show CDR1 as MDHEN and CDR2 as SYDVKM. J lost 0 bases, V lost 6 bases, and 7 bases had no gene match. The CDR3 region has the DNA TGTGCCAGCAGCCCGGGACAGGTTTTTAGCAATCAGCCCCAGCATTTT. Translating gives CASSPGQVFSNQPQHF.

This chain links TRBV6-5 with TRBJ1-1; no reliable D call. The CDR3 covers 14 residues. The V end lost 8 bases, the J end lost 4 bases, and 17 bases lay between the germline ends. Per germline, CDR1 MNHEY and CDR2 SVGAGI. The DNA of the CDR3 is TGTGCCAGCCGAAGGACCGCAATGGGCACTGAAGCTTTCTTT. Residues: CASRRTAMGTEAFF.

This clone is categorized as medium-sized. This chain links TRBV9 with TRBJ2-7; the D gene is possibly TRBD2 (6 bases). This CDR3 is 15 amino acids long. The V end lost 0 bases, the J end lost 2 bases, and 12 bases lay between the germline ends. The germline V gene has CDR1 SGDLS and CDR2 YYNGEE. As DNA, the CDR3 is TGTGCCAGCAGCGTAGAACTCGGCGGGACCTACGAGCAGTACTTC. This sequence encodes CASSVELGGTYEQYF.

This clone was detected only a few times. The chain joins TRBV6-1 to TRBJ2-2; no clear D gene. V lost 7 bases to trimming and J lost 4 bases, with 10 bases between them. The CDR3 sequence is 13 residues long. Germline CDR1 and CDR2: MNHNS and SASEGT. This CDR3 reads CASNWQTTGELFF. CDR3 nucleotide sequence: TGTGCCAGCAATTGGCAGACCACCGGGGAGCTGTTTTTT.

This clone has a single count. The V gene is TRBV10-3, the J gene TRBJ2-1; 11 nucleotides match TRBD2. The CDR3 extends over 13 amino acids. The V segment lost 4 bases and the J segment 10 bases; nucleotides outside the gene matches: 3. The germline CDR1 and CDR2 sequences are ENHRY and SYGVKD. CDR3 region: CAISGLAGLEQFF. CDR3 nucleotides: TGTGCCATCAGTGGACTAGCGGGATTGGAGCAGTTCTTC.

The rearrangement uses TRBV9 and TRBJ2-7, with 8 bases identical to TRBD2. After removal of 4 bases from V and 3 bases from J, the junction contained 27 bases not matched to a gene. The CDR3 runs 21 residues. From germline, CDR1 is SGDLS and CDR2 YYNGEE. The CDR3 bases are TGTGCCAGCAGCCCCCGCCGACGACTAGCGATTCCTCCCTCGGGCTACTACGAGCAGTACTTC. Encoded protein: CASSPRRRLAIPPSGYYEQYF.

This clone was seen a handful of times. CDR3: CASSQDPGLAFTGELFF. The CDR3 DNA follows: TGCGCCAGCAGCCAAGATCCGGGACTAGCGTTTACCGGGGAGCTGTTTTTT. The chain couples TRBV4-1 to TRBJ2-2, with 10 bases that match TRBD2. V gave up 0 bases and J gave up 5 bases; unmatched junction bases: 6. The CDR3 has 17 residues. Germline CDR1 reads MGHRA; CDR2 reads YSYEKL.

Within the sample, this clone is medium-sized. The chain couples TRBV19 to TRBJ2-5; 9 bases agree with TRBD1. V gave up 2 bases and J gave up 0 bases; unmatched junction bases: 4. The CDR3 contains 16 residues. The germline V gene encodes CDR1 LNHDA and CDR2 SQIVND (reference sequence). The CDR3 bases are TGTGCCAGTAGTATATCTGGGACAGGGAACCAAGAGACCCAGTACTTC. Amino acids: CASSISGTGNQETQYF.

The chain links TRBV7-8 to TRBJ2-2; D not certain. CDR3 length: 15 residues. The V end was cut by 0 bases, the J end by 1 base, with 6 bases between. CDR1 and CDR2 (germline): SGHVS, FQNEAQ. Written as DNA, the CDR3 is TGTGCCAGCAGCTTAGCCCCGCAGAACACCGGGGAGCTGTTTTTT. Its translation: CASSLAPQNTGELFF.